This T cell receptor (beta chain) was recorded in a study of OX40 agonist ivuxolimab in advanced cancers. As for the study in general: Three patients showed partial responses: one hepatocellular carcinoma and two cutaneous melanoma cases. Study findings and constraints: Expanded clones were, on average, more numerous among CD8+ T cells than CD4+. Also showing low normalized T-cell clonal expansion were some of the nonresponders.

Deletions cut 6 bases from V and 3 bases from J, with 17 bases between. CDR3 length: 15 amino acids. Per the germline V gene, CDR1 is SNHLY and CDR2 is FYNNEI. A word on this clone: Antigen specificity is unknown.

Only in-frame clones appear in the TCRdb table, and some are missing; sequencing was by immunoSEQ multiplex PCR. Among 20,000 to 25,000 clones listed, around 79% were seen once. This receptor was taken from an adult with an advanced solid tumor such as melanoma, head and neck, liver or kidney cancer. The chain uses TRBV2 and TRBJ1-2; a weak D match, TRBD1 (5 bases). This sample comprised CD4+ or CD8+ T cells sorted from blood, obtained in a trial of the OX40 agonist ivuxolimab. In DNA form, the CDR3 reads TGTGCCAGCAGCTCGGGATTAGGGACGGACTATGGCTACACCTTC. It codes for CASSSGLGTDYGYTF.